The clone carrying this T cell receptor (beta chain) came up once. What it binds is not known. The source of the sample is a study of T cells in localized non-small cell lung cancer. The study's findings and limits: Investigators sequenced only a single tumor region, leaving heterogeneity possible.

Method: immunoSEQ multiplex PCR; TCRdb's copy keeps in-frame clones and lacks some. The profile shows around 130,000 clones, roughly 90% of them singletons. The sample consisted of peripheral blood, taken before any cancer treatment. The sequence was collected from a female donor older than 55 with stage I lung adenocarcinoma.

CDR3 coding DNA: TGTGCCAGCAGTTACTGGGAGGGTAACTACGAGCAGTACTTC. As protein: CASSYWEGNYEQYF. The J gene is TRBJ2-7, the V gene TRBV6-5, with 7 bases fitting TRBD2. Germline CDR1 reads MNHEY; CDR2 reads SVGAGI. The CDR3 spans 14 residues. V was pared by 1 base and J by 3 bases, with 3 bases of the junction left unmatched.